Listed here are 15 T cell receptor beta chains from one sample, sequenced in a study of control samples from healthy donors and cancer patients (dated by TCRdb to about 2020). The library was produced with the immunoSEQ multiplex PCR assay. TCRdb took this table from immuneACCESS and kept in-frame rearrangements with V and J called. Such tables lack part of the clones; where checked against another copy, unresolved V genes explain under half of the gap, and the rest is unexplained. This sample has some 87,000 clones in its table, and around 84% of those were observed once. The ten biggest clones cover 11% of the sample. The sequenced material came from PBMCs. The receptors derive from a man in his 60s with head and neck cancer.

V and J are TRBV19 and TRBJ2-5, with 7 bases matching TRBD2. The CDR3 has 18 residues. With 3 bases clipped from V and 2 bases from J, the junction kept 15 bases outside the gene matches. CDR1 is LNHDA and CDR2 is SQIVND in the germline V gene (reference sequence). CDR3 protein: CASSIEGRASGEQETQYF. The DNA of the CDR3 is TGTGCCAGTAGTATCGAGGGGAGGGCTAGCGGAGAACAAGAGACCCAGTACTTC.

The V call is TRBV27, the J call TRBJ2-6; D is ambiguous. From germline, CDR1 is MNHEY and CDR2 SMNVEV (reference sequence). Trimming shortened V by 3 bases and J by 1 base, and 4 bases separated the two germline ends. The length of the CDR3 is 14 residues. The CDR3 sequence is CASSFGSGANVLTF. The DNA of the CDR3 is TGTGCCAGCAGTTTTGGATCTGGGGCCAACGTCCTGACTTTC.

This chain joins TRBV10-2 and TRBJ2-7, with 9 bases lining up with TRBD2. With V trimmed by 4 bases and J by 3 bases, 10 bases remained unmatched. There are 16 residues in the CDR3. Germline V gene sequence: CDR1 WSHSY, CDR2 SAAADI. DNA of the CDR3: TGCGCCAGCAGTGCGGAACGGCTAGCGGGGAACTACGAGCAGTACTTC. Translated, it gives CASSAERLAGNYEQYF.

The gene calls are TRBV15 and TRBJ2-7; a weak D match, TRBD2 (6 bases). V dropped 0 bases and J dropped 6 bases, with 15 bases sitting between them. Per the germline V gene, CDR1 is LNHNV and CDR2 is YYDKDF (reference sequence). CDR3 length equals 15 residues. The CDR3 DNA follows: TGTGCCACCAGCAGAGATGACGGGAGAGTGTTCGAGCAGTACTTC. It yields the protein CATSRDDGRVFEQYF.

As DNA, the CDR3 is TGTGCCAGCAGTTACGCGACTAGCGACTACAATGAGCAGTTCTTC. Translated: CASSYATSDYNEQFF. This rearrangement joins TRBV6-5 to TRBJ2-1, with 8 bases aligning to TRBD2. This CDR3 has 15 residues. Germline CDR1 is MNHEY and CDR2 is SVGAGI. Unmatched junction bases numbered 3, after V lost 2 bases and J lost 3 bases.

The rearrangement links TRBV10-2 to TRBJ2-5, with D uncertain. V was shortened by 0 bases and J by 6 bases, with 14 bases between the two germline ends. CDR3 length equals 15 residues. In germline, CDR1 is WSHSY, CDR2 SAAADI. This chain's CDR3 is CASSESVYDAKTQYF. For the CDR3, the DNA is TGCGCCAGCAGTGAGTCCGTGTATGACGCGAAGACCCAGTACTTC.

V usage is TRBV19 and J usage is TRBJ2-1; 9 nucleotides agree with TRBD1. CDR3 length equals 14 residues. The V gene end was trimmed by 9 bases and the J gene end by 3 bases; junction bases not matched to a gene: 6. Per the germline V gene, CDR1 is LNHDA and CDR2 is SQIVND (reference sequence). In nucleotides, the CDR3 is TGTGCCAGCGGATGGACAGGGGTCTACAATGAGCAGTTCTTC. Translation gives CASGWTGVYNEQFF.

This rearrangement joins TRBV7-9 to TRBJ1-6, with 7 bases that match TRBD1. After removal of 4 bases from V and 7 bases from J, the junction contained 10 bases not matched to a gene. Germline CDR1 SEHNR, CDR2 FQNEAQ (reference sequence). The CDR3 has 16 residues. The CDR3 is CASSSDRESINSPLHF. The CDR3 DNA follows: TGTGCCAGCAGCTCCGACAGGGAGTCGATAAATTCACCCCTCCACTTT.

The rearrangement joins TRBV27 to TRBJ1-3; no reliable D call. Trimming removed 3 bases at V and 4 bases at J, with 7 bases between. This CDR3 comprises 13 residues. Germline V CDR1 and CDR2: MNHEY, SMNVEV (reference sequence). CDR3 sequence reads: CASSFKQGNTIYF. The CDR3 DNA reads as TGTGCCAGCAGTTTTAAACAGGGAAACACCATATATTTT.

This clone appeared a single time. The chain carries TRBV10-1 and TRBJ2-7; D is ambiguous. Between the trimmed V and J ends, which lost 3 bases and 6 bases, there was a span of 6 bases. The CDR3 sequence is 11 residues long. Germline CDR1 WNHNN, CDR2 SYGVQD (reference sequence). The CDR3 nucleotides read TGCGCCAGCAGTGAAGGTGGCGAGCAGTACTTC. Translated, it gives CASSEGGEQYF.

V is TRBV29-1 and J is TRBJ1-1; D uncertain. This CDR3 has 13 residues. Trimming cost V 7 bases and J 7 bases, with 19 bases left between them. Germline V gives CDR1 SQVTM, CDR2 ANQGSEA. The DNA for the CDR3 is TGCAGCGCCAGGAGGACGGCGGCAGATGAAGCTTTCTTT. It translates to CSARRTAADEAFF.

This chain connects TRBV5-1 to TRBJ2-1, with TRBD2 identical over 10 bases. CDR3 length equals 16 residues. V trimming: 4 bases; J trimming: 0 bases; junction bases outside the gene matches: 4. Germline V gene data show CDR1 as SGHRS and CDR2 as YFSETQ. Here the CDR3 reads CASSGIAGGSYNEQFF. Here the CDR3 DNA reads TGCGCCAGCAGCGGCATAGCGGGAGGCTCCTACAATGAGCAGTTCTTC.

V gene TRBV2 combines with J gene TRBJ1-5; maybe TRBD1 (5 bases). Germline CDR1 is SNHLY and CDR2 is FYNNEI. The CDR3 length is 16 residues. V lost 8 bases, J lost 2 bases, and 19 bases lay in between. The CDR3 bases are TGTGCCAGCGGGGGGTTGATCCGGGTAGGCAATCAGCCCCAGCATTTT. Amino acid sequence: CASGGLIRVGNQPQHF.

As concerns this clone: At one of its ends the junction is not consistent with the germline gene, which may arise from a read error. The V and J genes are TRBV6-1 and TRBJ2-7, with D maybe TRBD2 (6 bases). CDR1 and CDR2 (germline): MNHNS, SASEGT. The length of the CDR3 is 11 residues. CDR3 sequence: CASSDGGEWNF. The DNA of the CDR3 is TGTGCCAGCAGTGATGGCGGGGAATGGAACTTC.

Regarding this clone: At one end, the junction sequence differs from germline, possibly due to a read error. This chain connects TRBV18 to TRBJ1-2; no reliable D call. Germline V gene data show CDR1 as KGHSH and CDR2 as LQKENI. This CDR3 contains 12 residues. This CDR3 reads CASSPNDRGPLF. The DNA for the CDR3 is TGTGCCAGCTCACCTAACGATCGAGGCCCCCTCTTC.